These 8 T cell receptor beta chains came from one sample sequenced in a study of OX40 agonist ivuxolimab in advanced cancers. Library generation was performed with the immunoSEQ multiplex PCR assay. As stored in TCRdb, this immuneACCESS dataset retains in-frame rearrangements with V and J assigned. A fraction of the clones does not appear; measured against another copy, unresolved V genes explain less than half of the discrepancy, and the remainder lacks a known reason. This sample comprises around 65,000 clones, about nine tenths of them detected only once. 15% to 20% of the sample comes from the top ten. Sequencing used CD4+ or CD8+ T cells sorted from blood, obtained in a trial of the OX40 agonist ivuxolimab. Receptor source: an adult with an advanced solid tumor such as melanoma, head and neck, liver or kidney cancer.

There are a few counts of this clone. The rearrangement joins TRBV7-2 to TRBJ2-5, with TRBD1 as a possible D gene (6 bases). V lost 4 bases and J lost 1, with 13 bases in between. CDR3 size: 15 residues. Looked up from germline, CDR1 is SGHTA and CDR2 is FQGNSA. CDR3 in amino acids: CASSWPGTTQETQYF. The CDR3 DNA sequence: TGTGCCAGCAGCTGGCCCGGGACAACCCAAGAGACCCAGTACTTC.

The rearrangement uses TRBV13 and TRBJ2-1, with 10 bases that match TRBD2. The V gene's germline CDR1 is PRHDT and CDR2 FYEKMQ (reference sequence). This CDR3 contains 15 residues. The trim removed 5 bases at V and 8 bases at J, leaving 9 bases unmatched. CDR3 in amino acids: CASSTSSGSLYEQFF. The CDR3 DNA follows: TGTGCCAGCAGCACCTCTAGCGGGAGTTTGTATGAGCAGTTCTTC.

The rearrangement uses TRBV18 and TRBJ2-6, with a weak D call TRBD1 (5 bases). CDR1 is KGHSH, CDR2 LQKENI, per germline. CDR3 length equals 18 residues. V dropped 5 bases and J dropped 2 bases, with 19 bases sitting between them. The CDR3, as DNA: TGTGCCAGCTCATCAATCAGGGTCGACAGTACTGGGGCCAACGTCCTGACTTTC. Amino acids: CASSSIRVDSTGANVLTF.

The chain's CDR3 is CAWSATAGRNEQFF. The CDR3 bases are TGTGCCTGGAGTGCGACGGCGGGGCGCAATGAGCAGTTCTTC. The chain uses TRBV30 and TRBJ2-1; the D gene is possibly TRBD2 (6 bases). V lost 1 base, J lost 6 bases, and 13 bases lay in between. Germline V CDR1 and CDR2: GTSNPN, SVGIG (reference sequence). The CDR3 extends over 14 amino acids.

Written as DNA, the CDR3 is TGTGCCAGCTCACCACCGGTTCCTTTAGGGGAGACCCAGTACTTC. Protein sequence: CASSPPVPLGETQYF. This rearrangement joins TRBV18 to TRBJ2-5; unclear D gene. V shed 0 bases and J shed 5 bases, with 13 bases lying between them. This CDR3 is 15 amino acids long. CDR1 and CDR2 from the germline V gene are KGHSH and LQKENI.

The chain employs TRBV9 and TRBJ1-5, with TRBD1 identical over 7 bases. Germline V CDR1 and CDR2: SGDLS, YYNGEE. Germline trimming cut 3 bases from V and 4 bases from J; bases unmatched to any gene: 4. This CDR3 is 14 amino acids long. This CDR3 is CASSAGTANQPQHF. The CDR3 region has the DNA TGTGCCAGCAGCGCCGGGACAGCTAATCAGCCCCAGCATTTT.

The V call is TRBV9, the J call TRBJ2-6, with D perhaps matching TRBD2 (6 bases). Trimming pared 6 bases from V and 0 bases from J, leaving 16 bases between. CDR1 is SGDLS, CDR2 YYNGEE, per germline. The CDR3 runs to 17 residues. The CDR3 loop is CASKPGTPPSGANVLTF. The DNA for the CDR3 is TGTGCCAGCAAGCCCGGGACTCCTCCCTCTGGGGCCAACGTCCTGACTTTC.

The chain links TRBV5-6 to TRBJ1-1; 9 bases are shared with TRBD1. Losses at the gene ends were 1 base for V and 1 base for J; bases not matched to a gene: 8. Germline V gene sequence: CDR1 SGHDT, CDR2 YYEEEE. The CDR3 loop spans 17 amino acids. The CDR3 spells CASSLLGTGRANTEAFF. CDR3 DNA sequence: TGTGCCAGCAGCTTGCTAGGGACAGGGAGGGCGAACACTGAAGCTTTCTTT.